This TCR beta chain derives from a study of cytomegalovirus exposure and HLA in healthy donors. The CDR3 loop spans 13 amino acids. The germline V gene has CDR1 MDHEN and CDR2 SYDVKM. Deletions cut 7 bases from V and 3 bases from J, with 10 bases between. Study-wide results and limits: Reports indicate that TCR beta sequences accurately predicted the HLA-A and HLA-B alleles of most subjects. Later analysis associated a missense DCLRE1C variant with TCR beta V- and J-gene trimming.

PCR employed 60 Vbeta and 13 Jbeta primers. Original analysis: An analysis performed later counted about 80 million unique TCR beta chains (roughly 11 million of them shared). Here immunoSEQ multiplex PCR was the method, and the copy in TCRdb shows in-frame clones only, minus some. V, J and clone size are those of that table, while D and trimming were read from the DNA. This repertoire includes about 110,000 clones. A remark on this clone: Its antigen is undetermined.

The sequence was obtained from a man aged 25 to 40 in good health and CMV-seronegative. V usage is TRBV28 and J usage is TRBJ1-5; D gene unclear. Sequencing was done on a sample of PBMCs. The CDR3 bases are TGTGCCAGCACCTCCAACTCCAATCAGCCCCAGCATTTT. It translates to CASTSNSNQPQHF. Variable domain in full (rest from reference TRBV28 and TRBJ1-5): DVKVTQSSRYLVKRTGEKVFLECVQDMDHENMFWYRQDPGLGLRLIYFSYDVKMKEKGDIPEGYSVSREKKERFSLILESASTNQTSMYLCASTSNSNQPQHFGDGTRLSIL.